These T cell receptor beta chains were read from a single sample in a study of beta chain features in type 1 diabetes. Profiled with immunoSEQ multiplex PCR; TCRdb holds only in-frame clones, not every one. The profile covers over 600,000 clones, with around 11% appearing a single time and approximately 0.11% taken by the ten largest. The sequenced material came from naive CD4+ T cells from blood. Receptors originate from a man younger than 40 with type 1 diabetes. Each CDR3 is given with its conserved first and last residue. Each record gives: CDR3 length, clone size, V gene, D gene, J gene, CDR3 DNA, CDR3 protein. The D gene is left open where the match is weak. Clone size, where shown, is once, few, many, or a class for clones that have expanded.

15,few,TRBV25-1,.,TRBJ2-7,TGTGCCAGCAGTGACACCACCGGGCCAAAAGGCCAGCAGTACTTC,CASSDTTGPKGQQYF
12,few,TRBV10-3,.,TRBJ2-7,TGTGCCATCAGTGGAGGAGCCTACGAGCAGTACTTC,CAISGGAYEQYF
14,few,TRBV6-5,.,TRBJ1-1,TGTGCCAGCAGTCTCCGGACACAGAACACTGAAGCTTTCTTT,CASSLRTQNTEAFF
12,.,TRBV30,TRBD1,TRBJ2-5,TGTGCCTGGAGTATGACAGGGGAAGGGCAGTACTTC,CAWSMTGEGQYF
12,many,TRBV5-1,.,TRBJ1-6,TGCGCCAGCAGCTTGGATGGATCACCCCTCCACTTT,CASSLDGSPLHF
14,.,TRBV5-1,.,TRBJ2-7,TGCGCCAGCATGGGGGCACCCAATTCGGACGAGCAGTACTTC,CASMGAPNSDEQYF
13,.,TRBV6-5,.,TRBJ1-2,TGTGCCAGCAGTTACGCAGGTGTGTCTGGCTACACCTTC,CASSYAGVSGYTF
14,.,TRBV19,.,TRBJ1-1,TGTGCCAGTAGCTCTCGGGGTTTGGACACTGAAGCTTTCTTT,CASSSRGLDTEAFF
16,few,TRBV5-1,.,TRBJ2-1,TGCGCCAGCAGCTTGGATGTCGGACAGCTTTACAATGAGCAGTTCTTC,CASSLDVGQLYNEQFF
12,few,TRBV19,.,TRBJ1-5,TGTGCCAGGGACAGTCTCAATCAGCCCCAGCATTTT,CARDSLNQPQHF
13,few,TRBV28,TRBD1,TRBJ2-1,TGTGCCAGCGGACAGGTATCCTACAATGAGCAGTTCTTC,CASGQVSYNEQFF
15,.,TRBV2,.,TRBJ1-1,TGTGCCAGCAGTTTGACAGGAAGTTTAATCACTGAAGCTTTCTTT,CASSLTGSLITEAFF
16,.,TRBV14,.,TRBJ2-2,TGTGCCAGCAGCCTACGGGCAGGGAAAGTGTCCGGGGAGCTGTTTTTT,CASSLRAGKVSGELFF
16,.,TRBV19,.,TRBJ1-5,TGTGCCAGTAGTATAGTAGGTACGGCAGGGAATCAGCCCCAGCATTTT,CASSIVGTAGNQPQHF
16,.,TRBV7-9,.,TRBJ1-6,TGTGCCATCCAACTTAAGGGGTCTTCCTATAATTCACCCCTCCACTTT,CAIQLKGSSYNSPLHF
16,.,TRBV9,TRBD2,TRBJ2-3,TGTGCCAGCAGCGTGACTCGGGGGGGACTCACAGATACGCAGTATTTT,CASSVTRGGLTDTQYF
14,.,TRBV5-1,.,TRBJ2-7,TGCGCCAGCAGCTTGGAGTGGCAGTCCTACGAGCAGTACTTC,CASSLEWQSYEQYF
15,.,TRBV6-6,.,TRBJ1-2,TGTGCCAGCAGTTACATCGGGACCGAAAGCTATGGCTACACCTTC,CASSYIGTESYGYTF
15,.,TRBV19,.,TRBJ1-5,TGTGCCAGTAGTATGAAGGGAAAGAGCAATCAGCCCCAGCATTTT,CASSMKGKSNQPQHF
14,.,TRBV4-3,TRBD2,TRBJ2-1,TGCGCCAGCACCCAAGGGGCGGGGGTCGATGAGCAGTTCTTC,CASTQGAGVDEQFF
13,few,TRBV13,TRBD1,TRBJ2-7,TGTGCCAGCAGCATACAGGGGGCCTACGAGCAGTACTTC,CASSIQGAYEQYF
14,few,TRBV6-5,.,TRBJ2-7,TGTGCCAGCAGTGAGGTCTTTACCCACTACGAGCAGTACTTC,CASSEVFTHYEQYF
15,few,TRBV7-2,.,TRBJ2-5,TGTGCCAGCAGCCGGCGCGGTCCCCTTAAGGAGACCCAGTACTTC,CASSRRGPLKETQYF
16,few,TRBV7-2,TRBD1,TRBJ2-7,TGTGCCAGCAGCCAGAGGGACAGACCAGGACACTACGAGCAGTACTTC,CASSQRDRPGHYEQYF
14,few,TRBV2,.,TRBJ1-2,TGTGCCAGCAGTGTGGGTGCCGGCGACTATGGCTACACCTTC,CASSVGAGDYGYTF
13,.,TRBV6-1,.,TRBJ2-7,TGTGCCAGCAGTGAGGGACCGGTCGCTCAGCAGTACTTC,CASSEGPVAQQYF
14,.,TRBV9,.,TRBJ2-5,TGTGCCAGCAGCGTGTTGGATAAGATGGAGACCCAGTACTTC,CASSVLDKMETQYF
14,.,TRBV18,TRBD1,TRBJ1-1,TGTGCCAGCTCACCAGACAGGGACGGGCGTGGAGCTTTCTTT,CASSPDRDGRGAFF
15,few,TRBV5-1,.,TRBJ2-7,TGCGCCAGCAGCTTGGCCGAACAGGGTACCTACGAGCAGTACTTC,CASSLAEQGTYEQYF
15,few,TRBV11-2,.,TRBJ1-4,TGTGCCAGCAGCGCACCCGGGCGCCATAATGAAAAACTGTTTTTT,CASSAPGRHNEKLFF
13,.,TRBV27,.,TRBJ1-2,TGTGCCAGCAGTTTAGGCGCTAACTATGGCTACACCTTC,CASSLGANYGYTF
15,few,TRBV7-8,.,TRBJ1-1,TGTGCCAGCAGCTTGGTGGGGGGACTGTACACTGAAGCTTTCTTT,CASSLVGGLYTEAFF
12,.,TRBV14,.,TRBJ2-2,TGTGCCAGCAGCCCCAGACACGGGGAGCTGTTTTTT,CASSPRHGELFF
17,.,TRBV11-1,TRBD2,TRBJ2-3,TGTGCCAGCAGCTTCAGCGAGCGGGGGGGCGCCACAGATACGCAGTATTTT,CASSFSERGGATDTQYF
13,.,TRBV7-8,.,TRBJ2-1,TGTGCCAGCAGCTTTAATTTCCGGAATGAGCAGTTCTTC,CASSFNFRNEQFF
10,.,TRBV20-1,.,TRBJ1-5,TGCAGTGCTGGCCGGGACACCCAGCATTTT,CSAGRDTQHF
15,.,TRBV4-3,.,TRBJ2-5,TGCGCCAGCAGCCAAGGGAGCAGCTCCCAAGAGACCCAGTACTTC,CASSQGSSSQETQYF
14,few,TRBV14,.,TRBJ1-5,TGTGCCAGCAGCCAAGGGGGCTTGGGTCAGCCCCAGCATTTT,CASSQGGLGQPQHF
14,.,TRBV27,TRBD1,TRBJ1-6,TGTGCCAGCAGTCCACAGGGGTATAATTCACCCCTCCACTTT,CASSPQGYNSPLHF
15,.,TRBV5-4,.,TRBJ1-2,TGTGCCAGCAGCTTGTCGGCATTAGTTGGCTATGGCTACACCTTC,CASSLSALVGYGYTF
15,few,TRBV5-1,.,TRBJ2-2,TGCGCCAGCAGCTTGGACAGTGACTTGTCCGGGGAGCTGTTTTTT,CASSLDSDLSGELFF
13,few,TRBV7-2,.,TRBJ2-2,TGTGCCAGCAGCTTACTGCACACCGGGGAGCTGTTTTTT,CASSLLHTGELFF
16,.,TRBV11-2,TRBD2,TRBJ2-3,TGTGCCAGCAGCTTCGGGACTAGCGGGGCCACAGATACGCAGTATTTT,CASSFGTSGATDTQYF
13,.,TRBV7-9,.,TRBJ2-7,TGTGCCAGCAGCTGGGTGGGAAACCACGAGCAGTACTTC,CASSWVGNHEQYF
13,few,TRBV28,.,TRBJ2-3,TGTGCCAGCAGTTCGGGACGCACAGATACGCAGTATTTT,CASSSGRTDTQYF
14,few,TRBV7-6,.,TRBJ1-2,TGTGCCAGCAGCCTTTACTACCTGGAAAATGGCTACACCTTC,CASSLYYLENGYTF
19,few,TRBV15,.,TRBJ1-1,TGTGCCACCAGCAGAGATAGGCCCGGTAGGAATCGGTTGAACACTGAAGCTTTCTTT,CATSRDRPGRNRLNTEAFF
15,few,TRBV29-1,TRBD1,TRBJ2-1,TGCAGCGTTGAGGAAGGGGGCGGGTTTTACAATGAGCAGTTCTTC,CSVEEGGGFYNEQFF
12,few,TRBV29-1,.,TRBJ2-7,TGCAGCGTCTGGGACGGAATCTACGAGCAGTACTTC,CSVWDGIYEQYF
17,.,TRBV4-2,.,TRBJ2-5,TGTGCCAGCAGCCAAGATAGGCCGGGAAGTGGCGGGGAGACCCAGTACTTC,CASSQDRPGSGGETQYF
16,few,TRBV6-1,TRBD2,TRBJ2-3,TGTGCCAGCACTGAGACTAGCGGGGGGGTCACAGATACGCAGTATTTT,CASTETSGGVTDTQYF
14,few,TRBV7-8,TRBD2,TRBJ2-1,TGTGCCAGCAGCGGCACTAGCGGCCCCAGCGAGCAGTTCTTC,CASSGTSGPSEQFF
17,few,TRBV9,TRBD1,TRBJ1-2,TGTGCCAGCAGCGTGTATCCCTCCACAGGGGGTTTTAATGGCTACACCTTC,CASSVYPSTGGFNGYTF
15,.,TRBV15,TRBD2,TRBJ2-5,TGTGCCACCAGCAGAGCGGGGGGGTACCAAGAGACCCAGTACTTC,CATSRAGGYQETQYF
15,few,TRBV7-8,TRBD2,TRBJ2-1,TGTGCCAGCAGCTTCGGCGGGGGGTTCTACAATGAGCAGTTCTTC,CASSFGGGFYNEQFF